Listed below are T cell receptor beta chains from one sample, sequenced in a study of blood T cell repertoires in COVID-19. TCRdb keeps only in-frame clones here, not all; method: immunoSEQ multiplex PCR. The sample holds about 270,000 clones, roughly 79% seen once. Sequenced material: peripheral blood. The receptor source for this set is a woman aged 55-70 years with active or convalescent COVID-19. Each CDR3 is given with its conserved first and last residue.

v_gene	j_gene	CDR3aa
TRBV10-3	TRBJ2-1	CATQGGAEQFF
TRBV5-6	TRBJ1-1	CASSLDREGAFF
TRBV28	TRBJ2-7	CASSRTPLASSSYEQYF
TRBV6-5	TRBJ1-1	CASSYKATGGTEAFF
TRBV19	TRBJ1-2	CASSKGGYGYTF
TRBV29-1	TRBJ2-1	CSVEKGAGGEQFF
TRBV7-9	TRBJ1-1	CASSSMTGLNTEAFF
TRBV6-2/TRBV6-3	TRBJ1-2	CASSFARDYGYTF
TRBV7-3	TRBJ2-2	CASSSQGMATGELFF
TRBV3-1/TRBV3-2	TRBJ2-4	CASSQDLPRGFRVPDNIQYF
TRBV3-1/TRBV3-2	TRBJ2-3	CASSQLLAGGTDTQYF
TRBV18	TRBJ2-1	CASSELGGVEEQFF
TRBV2	TRBJ1-6	CASSEEFDNSPLHF
TRBV28	TRBJ2-5	CASMRLAGDLQETQYF
TRBV9	TRBJ1-2	CASSVEGGAGYTF
TRBV4-1	TRBJ2-3	CASEGTGVRDTQYF
TRBV14	TRBJ1-6	CASSQVGTGYSPLHF
TRBV3-1/TRBV3-2	TRBJ2-7	CATSRGTVVYEQYF
TRBV11-2	TRBJ1-6	CASSLAPDNSPLHF
TRBV10-3	TRBJ2-3	CATTEIAGGTDTQYF
TRBV11-3	TRBJ2-7	CASSSGTVGAEQYF
TRBV7-9	TRBJ1-1	CASSSGTLNTEAFF
TRBV28	TRBJ1-2	CASSSDGQGTNYGYTF
TRBV7-9	TRBJ1-1	CASSLNGQGARGTEAFF
TRBV9	TRBJ2-3	CASSVVGEYRADTQYF
TRBV6-5	TRBJ2-7	CASSYRGTEQYF
TRBV5-8	TRBJ1-3	CASSNYRAGGNTIYF
TRBV19	TRBJ2-3	CASSMGLSSTDTQYF
TRBV4-3	TRBJ1-1	CASSQDPRGTEAFF